This TCR beta chain was documented in a study of CD8 T cells in Susac syndrome. CD8+ and CD4+ T cells circulating in blood were sequenced for TCR beta. The control group consisted of healthy donors matched for age and sex. There are 15 residues in the CDR3. After removal of 2 bases from V and 3 bases from J, the junction contained 7 bases not matched to a gene. Germline CDR1 DFQATT, CDR2 SNEGSKA (reference sequence). cDNA came from around 0.5 to 1 ug RNA primed by random hexamers. Via MiXCR, TCRdb re-called the immunoSEQ multiplex PCR reads, giving one row per CDR3 protein. The table lists under 25,000 distinct CDR3 sequences, 85% to 95% of them singletons.

The receptor comes from a human donor in good health. The V call is TRBV20-1, the J call TRBJ2-7; 10 bases are a match to TRBD2. The sequenced sample was CD8+ T cells from PBMCs. The CDR3 DNA follows: TGCAGTGCTAGAAGCCTAGCGGGGGACTTCTACGAGCAGTACTTC. This encodes CSARSLAGDFYEQYF.